This is a list of T cell receptor beta chains from one sample in a study of T cells in Graves' hyperthyroidism and ophthalmopathy. TCRdb reprocessed the multiplex PCR reads with MiXCR, giving one entry per CDR3 protein. The data contain a few hundred thousand distinct CDR3 sequences, about a fifth of them singletons. The sequencing input was blood. The receptors shown here come from a young man with Graves' hyperthyroidism. Each CDR3 is given with its conserved first and last residue. Fields, in order: V gene, D gene, clone size, J gene, CDR3 length, CDR3 protein, CDR3 DNA. D genes are given only for firm matches. Some rows mark clone size as missing; the rest say once, few, many or name a class of expanded clone.

>TRBV7-2|TRBD1|.|TRBJ2-7|16
CASSLSTGAPSYEQYF
TGTGCCAGCAGCTTATCGACAGGGGCCCCCTCCTACGAGCAGTACTTC
>TRBV25-1|TRBD1|many|TRBJ2-7|14
CASRKTGATYEQYF
TGTGCCAGCAGGAAGACAGGGGCTACCTACGAGCAGTACTTC
>TRBV4-1|.|.|TRBJ1-1|14
CASSQGVLNTEAFF
TGCGCCAGCAGCCAAGGAGTGTTGAACACTGAAGCTTTCTTT
>TRBV5-1|.|.|TRBJ1-2|16
CASSLAPGHPNYGYTF
TGCGCCAGCAGCTTGGCACCGGGACACCCTAACTATGGCTACACCTTC
>TRBV6-1|.|few|TRBJ1-5|14
CASSGGSSGQPQHF
TGTGCCAGCAGTGGCGGGTCGTCCGGGCAGCCCCAGCATTTT
>TRBV28|TRBD1|few|TRBJ2-7|14
CATVRQGYSYEQYF
TGTGCCACGGTGCGACAGGGGTACTCCTACGAGCAGTACTTC
>TRBV30|.|many|TRBJ2-2|12
CAWRENTGELFF
TGTGCCTGGAGGGAGAACACCGGGGAGCTGTTTTTT
>TRBV20-1|TRBD1|many|TRBJ2-7|12
CSASDRAYEQYF
TGCAGTGCGAGCGACAGGGCCTACGAGCAGTACTTC
>TRBV6-2/TRBV6-3|.|many|TRBJ1-1|16
CASSSEGRPMNTEAFF
TGTGCCAGCAGTTCCGAAGGAAGGCCGATGAACACTGAAGCTTTCTTT
>TRBV30|.|many|TRBJ1-1|13
CAWSVDGFTEAFF
TGTGCCTGGAGTGTAGATGGGTTCACTGAAGCTTTCTTT
>TRBV5-1|TRBD2|.|TRBJ2-5|18
CASSLDQTSGGAMKTQYF
TGCGCCAGCAGCTTGGATCAGACTAGCGGGGGGGCCATGAAGACCCAGTACTTC
>TRBV7-9|.|.|TRBJ1-2|12
CASSLTGNGYPF
TGTGCCAGCAGCCTAACAGGGAATGGCTACCCCTTC
>TRBV5-8|.|many|TRBJ1-2|13
CASSSTGQRGYTF
TGTGCCAGCAGCAGTACAGGTCAGCGTGGCTACACCTTC
>TRBV20-1|.|.|TRBJ2-7|16
CSATLPGTLFSYEQYF
TGCAGTGCTACTTTACCCGGGACACTCTTTTCCTACGAGCAGTACTTC
>TRBV7-6|TRBD1|many|TRBJ2-7|14
CASSSRTGGHEQYF
TGTGCCAGCAGCTCGAGGACAGGGGGCCACGAGCAGTACTTC
>TRBV28|.|many|TRBJ1-2|15
CASSSPGEPNYGYTF
TGTGCCAGCAGTTCCCCGGGGGAGCCTAACTATGGCTACACCTTC
>TRBV11-2|.|few|TRBJ1-2|14
CASSPGVGDYGYTF
TGTGCCAGCAGCCCAGGGGTCGGAGACTATGGCTACACCTTC
>TRBV20-1|.|many|TRBJ1-5|13
CSARGDDNQPQHF
TGCAGTGCCCGGGGAGACGACAATCAGCCCCAGCATTTT
>TRBV9|TRBD1|many|TRBJ2-5|13
CASNRGSEGTQYF
TGTGCCAGCAACAGGGGTTCGGAAGGGACCCAGTACTTC
>TRBV6-1|TRBD1|many|TRBJ2-7|15
CASSEFGTGGHEQYF
TGTGCCAGCAGTGAATTTGGGACAGGTGGCCACGAGCAGTACTTC
>TRBV2|.|many|TRBJ1-5|12
CASRAGNQPQHF
TGTGCCAGCAGGGCAGGGAATCAGCCCCAGCATTTT
>TRBV30|.|few|TRBJ1-2|12
CACHSAGRGYTF
TGTGCCTGTCATTCCGCTGGTCGTGGCTACACCTTC
>TRBV20-1|.|.|TRBJ2-7|14
CSARDEIRSYDQYF
TGCAGTGCTAGAGATGAGATCAGATCCTACGATCAGTACTTC
>TRBV7-2|.|many|TRBJ2-5|14
CASSLASGFGTQYF
TGTGCCAGCAGCTTAGCGTCCGGCTTTGGGACCCAGTACTTC
>TRBV20-1|.|many|TRBJ2-5|15
CSARDMAGTQETQYF
TGCAGTGCTAGAGATATGGCGGGGACTCAAGAGACCCAGTACTTC
>TRBV4-3|.|.|TRBJ2-5|16
CASSQDEWEGAETQYF
TGCGCCAGCAGCCAAGATGAATGGGAAGGGGCGGAGACCCAGTACTTC
>TRBV6-9|TRBD2|few|TRBJ2-2|16
CASSYSLAVNTGELFF
TGTGCCAGCAGTTATTCCCTAGCGGTAAACACCGGGGAGCTGTTTTTT
>TRBV6-1|.|many|TRBJ1-5|14
CASSDFRFNQPQHF
TGTGCCAGCAGTGATTTCAGGTTCAATCAGCCCCAGCATTTT
>TRBV10-3|TRBD1|many|TRBJ2-7|16
CAISLTYRGDSYEQYF
TGTGCCATCAGTTTGACTTACAGGGGGGACTCCTACGAGCAGTACTTC
>TRBV28|.|few|TRBJ2-7|14
CASAPMYRFYEQYF
TGTGCCAGCGCCCCGATGTACAGGTTCTACGAGCAGTACTTC
>TRBV28|.|many|TRBJ1-5|15
CASSPRQIRNQPQHF
TGTGCCAGCAGCCCCAGACAGATTCGCAATCAGCCCCAGCATTTT
>TRBV6-5|TRBD1|many|TRBJ1-2|15
CASSYSGQGWDGYTF
TGTGCCAGCAGTTATAGTGGACAGGGATGGGATGGCTACACCTTC
>TRBV29-1|TRBD2|few|TRBJ2-7|16
CSVEDRGSGGPSEQYF
TGCAGCGTTGAAGATCGAGGTAGCGGGGGGCCTTCGGAGCAGTACTTC
>TRBV9|.|.|TRBJ2-7|14
CASSVGQGTYEQYF
TGTGCCAGCAGCGTAGGCCAGGGGACCTACGAGCAGTACTTC
>TRBV28|.|many|TRBJ2-7|15
CASSLGSAGTHEQYF
TGTGCCAGCAGTTTAGGGTCAGCAGGGACCCACGAGCAGTACTTC
>TRBV6-1|.|many|TRBJ1-1|14
CASNQQDLNTEAFF
TGTGCCAGCAATCAACAGGATTTGAACACTGAAGCTTTCTTT
>TRBV7-9|.|many|TRBJ2-5|13
CASSRGPRETQYF
TGTGCCAGCAGCCGGGGTCCTCGGGAGACCCAGTACTTC
>TRBV6-1|.|few|TRBJ1-2|11
CASLGDYGYTF
TGTGCCAGCTTAGGGGACTATGGCTACACCTTC
>TRBV11-2|.|few|TRBJ1-5|15
CASSLDASSNQPQHF
TGTGCCAGCAGCTTAGATGCTAGTTCCAATCAGCCCCAGCATTTT
>TRBV7-9|.|many|TRBJ1-1|15
CASSPAGVMNTEAFF
TGTGCCAGCAGCCCCGCGGGGGTAATGAACACTGAAGCTTTCTTT
>TRBV6-5|.|many|TRBJ2-7|13
CAGGKGSFYEQYF
TGTGCCGGGGGCAAGGGCTCCTTCTACGAGCAGTACTTC
>TRBV20-1|.|many|TRBJ1-5|13
CSAAWAGNQPQHF
TGCAGTGCTGCGTGGGCCGGCAATCAGCCCCAGCATTTT
>TRBV4-1|.|many|TRBJ1-1|13
CASSQVRRGEAFF
TGCGCCAGCAGCCAAGTGCGAAGGGGCGAAGCTTTCTTT
>TRBV6-5|.|many|TRBJ1-2|16
CASSYGSQGGDYGYTF
TGTGCCAGCAGTTACGGCTCACAGGGAGGCGACTATGGCTACACCTTC
>TRBV28|.|few|TRBJ1-2|17
CASSLIAPTGTYYGYTF
TGTGCCAGCAGTTTAATCGCGCCGACCGGGACTTACTATGGCTACACCTTC
>TRBV6-1|.|.|TRBJ2-5|14
CASSAGPAQETQYF
TGTGCCAGCAGTGCGGGGCCAGCTCAAGAGACCCAGTACTTC